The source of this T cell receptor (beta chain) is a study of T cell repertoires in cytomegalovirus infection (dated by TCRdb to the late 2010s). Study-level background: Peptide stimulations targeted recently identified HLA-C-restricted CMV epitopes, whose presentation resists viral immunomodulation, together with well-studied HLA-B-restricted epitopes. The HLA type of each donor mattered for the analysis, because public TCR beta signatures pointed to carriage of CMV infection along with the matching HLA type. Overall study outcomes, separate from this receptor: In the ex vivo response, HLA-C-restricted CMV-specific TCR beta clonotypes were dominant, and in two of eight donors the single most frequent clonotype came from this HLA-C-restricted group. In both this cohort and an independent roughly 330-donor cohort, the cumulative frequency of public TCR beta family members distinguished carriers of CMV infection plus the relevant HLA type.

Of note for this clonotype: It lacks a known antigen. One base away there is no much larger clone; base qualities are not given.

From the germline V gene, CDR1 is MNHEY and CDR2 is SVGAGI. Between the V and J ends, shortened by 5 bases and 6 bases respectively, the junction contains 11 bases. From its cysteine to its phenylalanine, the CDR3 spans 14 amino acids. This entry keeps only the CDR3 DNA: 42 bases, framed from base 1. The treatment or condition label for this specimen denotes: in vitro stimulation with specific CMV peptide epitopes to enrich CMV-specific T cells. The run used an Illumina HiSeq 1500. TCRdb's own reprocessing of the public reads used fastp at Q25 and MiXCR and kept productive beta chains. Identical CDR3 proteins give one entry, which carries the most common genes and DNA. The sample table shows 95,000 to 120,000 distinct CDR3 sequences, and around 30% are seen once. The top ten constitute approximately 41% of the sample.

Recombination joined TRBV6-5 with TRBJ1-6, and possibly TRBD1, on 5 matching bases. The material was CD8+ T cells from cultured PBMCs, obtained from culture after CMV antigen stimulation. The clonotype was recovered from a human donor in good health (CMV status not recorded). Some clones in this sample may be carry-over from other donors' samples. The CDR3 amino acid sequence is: CASSPPGLNSPLHF. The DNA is TGTGCCAGCAGTCCGCCGGGACTTAATTCACCCCTCCACTTT.